The 30 T cell receptor beta chains given below trace back to one sample, sequenced in a study of cytomegalovirus exposure and HLA in healthy donors. PCR involved 60 Vbeta and 13 Jbeta primers. Profiled with immunoSEQ multiplex PCR; TCRdb holds only in-frame clones, not every one. Altogether a few hundred thousand clones are present, roughly 80% being singletons, with the ten largest covering 1.3% to 1.5%. Sample: PBMCs. These receptors were collected from a girl aged 10 to 17 in good health and CMV-seronegative.

The CDR3 DNA reads as TGCAGCGTCTTTCAGGCGGGAGCCTCCTACGAGCAGTACTTC. Amino acids: CSVFQAGASYEQYF. The V gene is TRBV29-1, the J gene TRBJ2-7; TRBD2 agrees at 7 bases. This CDR3 is 14 amino acids long. V shed 6 bases, J shed 0 bases, and the junction held 8 bases outside the gene matches. Germline CDR1 and CDR2: SQVTM and ANQGSEA.

The chain has TRBV30 and TRBJ1-1; D is unclear. Germline V gene lookup returns CDR1 GTSNPN and CDR2 SVGIG (reference sequence). The CDR3 runs to 13 residues. With 0 bases removed from V and 2 bases from J, the gap between germline ends came to 7 bases. CDR3 coding DNA: TGTGCCTGGAGTGTTGGGCAAAACACTGAAGCTTTCTTT. It yields the protein CAWSVGQNTEAFF.

The chain recombines TRBV18 with TRBJ1-1, with 9 bases identical to TRBD1. This CDR3 has 17 residues. V was pared by 2 bases and J by 1 base, with 8 bases of the junction left unmatched. CDR1 is KGHSH and CDR2 is LQKENI in the germline V gene. CDR3 in DNA: TGTGCCAGCTCACCAACATTGATGGGACAGGGGAACACTGAAGCTTTCTTT. Translated: CASSPTLMGQGNTEAFF. Variable domain in full (rest from reference TRBV18 and TRBJ1-1): NAGVMQNPRHLVRRRGQEARLRCSPMKGHSHVYWYRQLPEEGLKFMVYLQKENIIDESGMPKERFSAEFPKEGPSILRIQQVVRGDSAAYFCASSPTLMGQGNTEAFFGQGTRLTVV.

This chain links TRBV27 with TRBJ2-7; no firm D call. This CDR3 is 13 amino acids long. Trimming took off 5 bases at V and 5 bases at J, with 13 bases between the two ends. Germline-derived CDR1 and CDR2 are MNHEY and SMNVEV (reference sequence). CDR3 bases: TGTGCCAGCAGTCCCCTCCCAGTGGACGAGCAGTACTTC. Residues: CASSPLPVDEQYF.

The chain recombines TRBV7-2 with TRBJ2-5; the match to TRBD1 covers 8 bases. CDR3 length: 15 amino acids. The germline V gene encodes CDR1 SGHTA and CDR2 FQGNSA. V lost 1 base to trimming and J lost 2 bases; unmatched junction nucleotides: 3. CDR3 bases: TGTGCCAGCAGCTTAGGGGGGACAGGTCAAGAGACCCAGTACTTC. This codes for CASSLGGTGQETQYF.

The gene calls are TRBV21-1 and TRBJ1-1; the table names TRBD1, a call not compared with the DNA. TRBV21-1 is noted as a pseudogene. The CDR3 is 14 amino acids. CDR3 sequence: CASSKKSRGQRAFF. CDR3 nucleotides: TGTGCCAGCAGCAAAAAGAGTAGGGGGCAGAGAGCTTTCTTT.

The rearrangement uses TRBV5-6 and TRBJ2-3, with a possible D match to TRBD1 (6 bases). CDR1 and CDR2 (germline): SGHDT, YYEEEE. The CDR3 totals 16 residues. V dropped 5 bases and J dropped 3 bases, with 19 bases sitting between them. The CDR3 sequence: CASSGQPASGTDTQYF. The CDR3 nucleotides read TGTGCCAGCAGTGGACAGCCGGCTTCAGGTACAGATACGCAGTATTTT.

A few counts support this clone. V and J are TRBV5-6 and TRBJ2-1; 11 positions match TRBD1. V was pared by 5 bases and J by 5 bases, with 9 bases of the junction left unmatched. Germline V lookup: CDR1 SGHDT, CDR2 YYEEEE. This CDR3 has 16 residues. The CDR3 spells CASSFTGTGGHNEQFF. CDR3 nucleotide sequence: TGTGCCAGCAGTTTTACCGGGACAGGGGGGCACAATGAGCAGTTCTTC.

This chain uses TRBV29-1 with TRBJ1-1, with a weak D call TRBD1 (6 bases). Trimming removed 5 bases at V and 5 bases at J, with 15 bases between. The CDR3 has 13 residues. From germline, CDR1 is SQVTM and CDR2 ANQGSEA. CDR3 sequence reads: CSVQVRGRTEAFF. CDR3 bases: TGCAGCGTTCAAGTCAGGGGTCGGACTGAAGCTTTCTTT.

Here the CDR3 reads CASSHAKSTAFF. The CDR3 nucleotides are TGTGCCAGCAGCCACGCCAAGAGTACGGCTTTCTTT. The rearrangement uses TRBV14 and TRBJ1-1, with D uncertain. The CDR3 is 12 amino acids. Germline loops: CDR1 SGHDN, CDR2 FVKESK. Trimming left V 3 bases short and J 11 bases short, with 13 bases between.

The chain links TRBV5-4 to TRBJ2-7; tentative D call: TRBD2 (6 bases). Germline V gene data show CDR1 as SGHNT and CDR2 as YYREEE (reference sequence). V shed 4 bases and J shed 0 bases, with 14 bases lying between them. The CDR3 sequence is 15 residues long. CDR3 sequence: CASSGEDGTSYEQYF. CDR3 coding DNA: TGTGCCAGCAGCGGGGAGGACGGGACCTCCTACGAGCAGTACTTC.

This sequence joins TRBV6-1 and TRBJ1-6; TRBD1 aligns across 7 bases. The CDR3 consists of 14 residues. Trimming took 7 bases from V and 9 from J; bases not matched to a gene: 9. CDR1 is MNHNS, CDR2 SASEGT, per germline. The DNA of the CDR3 is TGTGCCAGCAACCCAAGACAGGGTAGTTCACCCCTCCACTTT. Translation gives CASNPRQGSSPLHF.

The genes are TRBV28 and TRBJ1-1, with D possibly being TRBD1 (6 bases). V was cut by 8 bases and J by 4 bases, with 14 bases left in between. CDR3 length: 13 residues. The germline gives CDR1 MDHEN, CDR2 SYDVKM. The CDR3 DNA reads TGTGCCAGCTCCCCAGGGGTAGGCACTGAAGCTTTCTTT. As protein: CASSPGVGTEAFF.

Details on this clone: The identical CDR3 is also encoded by other nucleotide sequences in the sample. The chain has TRBV5-1 and TRBJ1-1; possible D gene TRBD1, 6 bases. The CDR3 is 13 residues long. CDR1 and CDR2 from the germline V gene are SGHRS and YFSETQ. Trimming took 7 bases from V and 1 from J, leaving 11 bases between them. The CDR3 DNA reads as TGCGCCAGCTCTGACAGGCCGAACACTGAAGCTTTCTTT. It yields the protein CASSDRPNTEAFF.

This chain joins TRBV20-1 and TRBJ1-1; D possibly corresponds to TRBD1 (5 bases). The germline V gene encodes CDR1 DFQATT and CDR2 SNEGSKA (reference sequence). This CDR3 has 11 amino acids. V was shortened by 3 bases and J by 8 bases, with 10 bases between the two germline ends. The CDR3 region is CSARRGREAFF. The CDR3 DNA reads TGCAGTGCTAGGCGGGGCAGAGAAGCTTTCTTT.

The genes are TRBV28 and TRBJ2-3; TRBD2 matches at 7 bases. J was trimmed by 14 bases and V by 4 bases; bases with no gene match: 18. The germline CDR1 and CDR2 sequences are MDHEN and SYDVKM. The CDR3 covers 15 residues. The DNA for the CDR3 is TGTGCCAGCAGTTCGCCGACTGGGAGGGGTATCTTCGTGTATTTT. Translated, it gives CASSSPTGRGIFVYF.

The chain links TRBV19 to TRBJ1-3; 9 nucleotides align to TRBD1. Germline V lookup: CDR1 LNHDA, CDR2 SQIVND (reference sequence). The CDR3 covers 17 residues. Trimming removed 5 bases from V and 0 bases from J; junction bases left unmatched: 8. The CDR3 nucleotides read TGTGCCAGTAGTCCCGGGACAGGGTATTACTCTGGAAACACCATATATTTT. It codes for CASSPGTGYYSGNTIYF.

This sequence joins TRBV9 and TRBJ1-1, with 9 bases aligning to TRBD1. CDR1 SGDLS and CDR2 YYNGEE come from the germline V gene. The CDR3 length is 15 residues. The trim removed 3 bases at V and 1 base at J, leaving 4 bases unmatched. CDR3 sequence reads: CASSATGGANTEAFF. The CDR3 region has the DNA TGTGCCAGCAGCGCAACAGGGGGCGCGAACACTGAAGCTTTCTTT.

The chain combines TRBV19 with TRBJ1-1; no definite D call. The CDR3 spans 16 residues. Trimming shortened V by 5 bases and J by 3 bases, and 19 bases separated the two germline ends. Germline loops: CDR1 LNHDA, CDR2 SQIVND (reference sequence). The CDR3 DNA follows: TGTGCCAGTAGTCCGTACGTGGGGAGCACGTACACTGAAGCTTTCTTT. It yields the protein CASSPYVGSTYTEAFF.

V is TRBV19 and J is TRBJ2-5; D is perhaps TRBD2 (5 bases). CDR1 LNHDA and CDR2 SQIVND come from the germline V gene (reference sequence). The V end was cut by 4 bases, the J end by 5 bases, with 14 bases between. The CDR3 totals 14 residues. The chain's CDR3 is CASSNLGERETQYF. The CDR3 DNA follows: TGTGCCAGTAGTAACCTCGGGGAGAGGGAGACCCAGTACTTC.

The chain couples TRBV28 to TRBJ1-5, with D possibly TRBD1 on 6 matching bases. The CDR3 consists of 20 residues. Trimming removed 1 base at V and 2 bases at J, with 24 bases between. Germline V gene sequence: CDR1 MDHEN, CDR2 SYDVKM. The CDR3 spells CASSLSSRRGEGGRNQPQHF. The CDR3 DNA follows: TGTGCCAGCAGTTTATCTTCCCGTCGCGGGGAGGGGGGGCGCAATCAGCCCCAGCATTTT. Combining the CDR3 with reference TRBV28 and TRBJ1-5 gives the whole variable domain DVKVTQSSRYLVKRTGEKVFLECVQDMDHENMFWYRQDPGLGLRLIYFSYDVKMKEKGDIPEGYSVSREKKERFSLILESASTNQTSMYLCASSLSSRRGEGGRNQPQHFGDGTRLSIL.

The chain has TRBV19 and TRBJ2-3; 8 bases are shared with TRBD2. Germline CDR1 is LNHDA and CDR2 is SQIVND (reference sequence). The CDR3 spans 15 residues. The V segment lost 5 bases and the J segment 2 bases; nucleotides outside the gene matches: 6. CDR3 DNA sequence: TGTGCCAGTAGTCCAAGGACTAGCCTCACAGATACGCAGTATTTT. This gives the protein CASSPRTSLTDTQYF. The full variable domain, its missing parts supplied by reference TRBV19 and TRBJ2-3, is DGGITQSPKYLFRKEGQNVTLSCEQNLNHDAMYWYRQDPGQGLRLIYYSQIVNDFQKGDIAEGYSVSREKKESFPLTVTSAQKNPTAFYLCASSPRTSLTDTQYFGPGTRLTVL.

The rearrangement joins TRBV15 to TRBJ1-5; D not resolved. Trimming took off 0 bases at V and 3 bases at J, with 9 bases between the two ends. Germline values: CDR1 LNHNV, CDR2 YYDKDF (reference sequence). The CDR3 covers 15 residues. CDR3 loop: CATSRDRLDNQPQHF. The DNA of the CDR3 is TGTGCCACCAGCAGAGACCGACTAGACAATCAGCCCCAGCATTTT.

The chain links TRBV27 to TRBJ1-6, with D perhaps matching TRBD1 (5 bases). The germline V and J ends were trimmed by 3 bases and 8 bases, with 20 bases remaining between them. The CDR3 spans 17 residues. Germline V gene lookup returns CDR1 MNHEY and CDR2 SMNVEV (reference sequence). The CDR3 DNA reads as TGTGCCAGCAGTTTTAAAGGGACTGGGGGGGAGGATTCACCCCTCCACTTT. It codes for CASSFKGTGGEDSPLHF.

The CDR3 region is CASSFLISGTGTYEQYF. The CDR3 bases are TGTGCCAGCAGTTTCTTGATCTCCGGGACAGGGACTTACGAGCAGTACTTC. This chain joins TRBV27 and TRBJ2-7; 9 bases are shared with TRBD1. CDR3 length: 17 residues. V was clipped by 3 bases and J by 4 bases; unmatched bases: 13. The V gene's germline CDR1 is MNHEY and CDR2 SMNVEV (reference sequence).

The rearrangement links TRBV18 to TRBJ1-2, with a tentative D call TRBD1 (5 bases). Germline assignment: CDR1 KGHSH and CDR2 LQKENI. The CDR3 has 13 amino acids. Trimming stripped 6 bases from V and 2 bases from J, with 10 bases between. The CDR3 coding sequence is TGTGCCAGCTCGCAAGACAGAAACTATGGCTACACCTTC. Translating it yields CASSQDRNYGYTF.

Here the CDR3 reads CASSITSGGSIGELFF. The CDR3 bases are TGTGCCAGCAGCATCACTAGCGGGGGGTCGATCGGGGAGCTGTTTTTT. This chain joins TRBV7-2 and TRBJ2-2; TRBD2 aligns across 12 bases. This CDR3 has 16 residues. Germline V lookup: CDR1 SGHTA, CDR2 FQGNSA. J lost 7 bases, V lost 5 bases, and 8 bases had no gene match.

The chain couples TRBV5-8 to TRBJ1-1; 9 positions agree with TRBD1. Germline assignment: CDR1 SGHTS and CDR2 YDEGEE. The CDR3 has 15 residues. The J segment lost 1 base and the V segment lost 4 bases, leaving 5 bases of the junction unmatched. The CDR3 nucleotides are TGTGCCAGCAGCCCCGGGACAGGGTCGAACACTGAAGCTTTCTTT. Its translation: CASSPGTGSNTEAFF.

The genes are TRBV5-1 and TRBJ1-1; D is perhaps TRBD1 (6 bases). The length of the CDR3 is 13 residues. V lost 4 bases and J 3 bases, leaving 10 bases between the germline ends. Germline CDR1 is SGHRS and CDR2 is YFSETQ. The CDR3 reads CASSPGQYTEAFF. The CDR3 DNA follows: TGCGCCAGCAGCCCAGGACAGTACACTGAAGCTTTCTTT.

The genes are TRBV7-2 and TRBJ2-1; 7 bases fit TRBD2. The V gene's germline CDR1 is SGHTA and CDR2 FQGNSA. The CDR3 has 16 amino acids. After removal of 1 base from V and 4 bases from J, the junction contained 7 bases not matched to a gene. The CDR3 DNA sequence: TGTGCCAGCAGCTTAGGAAGGCTAGCGGAATACAATGAGCAGTTCTTC. Encoded protein: CASSLGRLAEYNEQFF.